This TCR beta chain was sequenced for a study of blood T cell repertoires in COVID-19. This clone was found a few times. Here immunoSEQ multiplex PCR was the method, and the copy in TCRdb shows in-frame clones only, minus some. The sample carries about 31,000 clones, 70% to 90% recorded once. The V and J ends lost 0 bases and 9 bases respectively, with 12 bases between them. The germline V gene has CDR1 LNHNV and CDR2 YYDKDF (reference sequence). The CDR3 runs 15 residues. The receptor comes from a woman between 35 and 50 years old with active or convalescent COVID-19. This chain links TRBV15 with TRBJ1-6; D gene unclear. Input material: peripheral blood. The CDR3 DNA reads TGTGCCACCAGCAGAGAAGGCGCAGGTAGTTCACCCCTCCACTTT. It yields the protein CATSREGAGSSPLHF.